The 19 T cell receptor beta chains below come from one sample, sequenced in a study of cytomegalovirus exposure and HLA in healthy donors. PCR employed 60 Vbeta and 13 Jbeta primers. Produced via immunoSEQ multiplex PCR; TCRdb's table is partial and in-frame only. The repertoire holds roughly 130,000 clones, with around 80% as singletons. Material for sequencing was PBMCs. These receptor sequences come from a man in his fifties or sixties in good health and CMV-seronegative.

A few counts support this clone. The J gene is TRBJ2-1, the V gene TRBV7-2; D uncertain. The CDR3 loop spans 12 amino acids. V was trimmed by 1 base and J by 7 bases, leaving 5 bases between them. Germline-derived CDR1 and CDR2 are SGHTA and FQGNSA. CDR3 region: CASSLERNEQFF. The DNA for the CDR3 is TGTGCCAGCAGCTTAGAGAGGAATGAGCAGTTCTTC.

In DNA, the CDR3 is TGCGCCAGCAAGAACAGGGGACTCACTGAAGCTTTCTTT. Its translation is CASKNRGLTEAFF. The chain employs TRBV10-1 and TRBJ1-1; 7 bases match TRBD1. The CDR3 runs to 13 residues. The V segment lost 7 bases and the J segment 4 bases; nucleotides outside the gene matches: 6. Germline V lookup: CDR1 WNHNN, CDR2 SYGVQD (reference sequence).

This clone was seen more than once but under ten times. This rearrangement joins TRBV4-2 to TRBJ2-1, with TRBD2 matching over 7 bases. The J segment lost 7 bases and the V segment lost 1 base, leaving 1 base of the junction unmatched. This CDR3 contains 13 residues. Germline lookup yields CDR1 LGHNA and CDR2 YNFKEQ. CDR3 sequence (DNA): TGTGCCAGCAGCCAAGGGGGGGGGAATGAGCAGTTCTTC. It encodes CASSQGGGNEQFF.

This sequence joins TRBV5-1 and TRBJ1-1; D unresolved. V was pared by 3 bases and J by 6 bases, with 18 bases between. The CDR3 consists of 15 residues. Germline CDR1 reads SGHRS; CDR2 reads YFSETQ. CDR3 protein: CASSYTPDLASEAFF. CDR3 in DNA: TGCGCCAGCAGCTATACTCCTGATTTAGCCTCTGAAGCTTTCTTT.

J is TRBJ2-2 and V is TRBV5-1, with D possibly matching TRBD1 (6 bases). Looked up from germline, CDR1 is SGHRS and CDR2 is YFSETQ. The CDR3 consists of 14 residues. V lost 4 bases, J lost 8 bases, and 15 bases lay in between. CDR3 coding DNA: TGCGCCAGCAGCCCGGACAGTTCGCGAGGGGAGCTGTTTTTT. It yields the protein CASSPDSSRGELFF.

The chain carries TRBV14 and TRBJ1-2; a weak D match, TRBD1 (6 bases). The CDR3 runs to 14 residues. V dropped 1 base and J dropped 4 bases, with 10 bases sitting between them. The V gene's germline CDR1 is SGHDN and CDR2 FVKESK. The DNA of the CDR3 is TGTGCCAGCAGCCAAGGTTACAGGGCCTATGGCTACACCTTC. It translates to CASSQGYRAYGYTF.

The rearrangement uses TRBV6-5 and TRBJ1-6, with a weak D call TRBD1 (6 bases). This CDR3 has 15 amino acids. The germline V gene encodes CDR1 MNHEY and CDR2 SVGAGI. V lost 6 bases and J lost 10, with 19 bases in between. The CDR3 DNA reads TGTGCCAGCAGGCAACAGGGATCGGTTCGATCACCCCTCCACTTT. It yields the protein CASRQQGSVRSPLHF.

This clone occurred once. One junction end does not reproduce the germline sequence, and a read error may be involved. Other DNA sequences in this sample translate to the same CDR3. The chain couples TRBV6-1 to TRBJ1-6, with D perhaps TRBD1 (6 bases). There are 16 residues in the CDR3. Germline-derived CDR1 and CDR2 are MNHNS and SASEGT. The CDR3 sequence: CASSDRTVSYNSPLHF. CDR3 sequence (DNA): TGTGCCAGCAGTGACAGGACAGTCTCCTATAATTCCCCCCTCCACTTT.

The V gene is TRBV13, the J gene TRBJ2-1, with 8 bases identical to TRBD2. J was trimmed by 6 bases and V by 5 bases; bases with no gene match: 6. CDR1 is PRHDT, CDR2 FYEKMQ, per germline (reference sequence). The CDR3 consists of 14 residues. CDR3 loop: CASSPGGGPNEQFF. As DNA, the CDR3 is TGTGCCAGCAGCCCCGGGGGGGGCCCCAATGAGCAGTTCTTC.

This clone was seen a single time. This sequence joins TRBV30 and TRBJ1-3; 7 positions agree with TRBD1. Trimming cost V 2 bases and J 4 bases; bases outside gene matches: 5. CDR1 and CDR2 from the germline V gene are GTSNPN and SVGIG (reference sequence). The CDR3 sequence is 14 residues long. In DNA form, the CDR3 reads TGTGCCTGGAGTCCTGGAGGGGGCGGAAACACCATATATTTT. It specifies CAWSPGGGGNTIYF. The whole variable domain, remainder taken from reference TRBV30 and TRBJ1-3, is SQTIHQWPATLVQPVGSPLSLECTVEGTSNPNLYWYRQAAGRGLQLLFYSVGIGQISSEVPQNLSASRPQDRQFILSSKKLLLSDSGFYLCAWSPGGGGNTIYFGEGSWLTVV.

The CDR3 reads CASSPQTGRTEAFF. CDR3 in DNA: TGTGCCAGCAGCCCCCAAACAGGGCGCACTGAAGCTTTCTTT. This chain joins TRBV9 and TRBJ1-1; TRBD1 might be the D (6 bases). The CDR3 is 14 amino acids. V was pared by 4 bases and J by 4 bases, with 14 bases between. Germline CDR1 is SGDLS and CDR2 is YYNGEE.

The chain has TRBV5-6 and TRBJ1-2, with 9 nucleotides matching TRBD1. The CDR3 consists of 15 residues. CDR1 is SGHDT, CDR2 YYEEEE, per germline. The V gene end was trimmed by 4 bases and the J gene end by 7 bases; junction bases not matched to a gene: 11. The CDR3: CASSPGIGDRAGYTF. The CDR3 nucleotides read TGTGCCAGCAGCCCCGGTATAGGGGACAGGGCTGGCTACACCTTC.

This clone occurred once. The rearrangement joins TRBV13 to TRBJ1-4; tentatively, D is TRBD1 (6 bases). The CDR3 runs to 14 residues. Germline-derived CDR1 and CDR2 are PRHDT and FYEKMQ (reference sequence). Trimming pared 5 bases from V and 8 bases from J, leaving 15 bases between. Here the CDR3 DNA reads TGTGCCAGCAGCACTGGGACCACAGGGGAAAAACTGTTTTTT. It yields the protein CASSTGTTGEKLFF. Full variable domain (rest looked up from reference TRBV13 and TRBJ1-4): AAGVIQSPRHLIKEKRETATLKCYPIPRHDTVYWYQQGPGQDPQFLISFYEKMQSDKGSIPDRFSAQQFSDYHSELNMSSLELGDSALYFCASSTGTTGEKLFFGSGTQLSVL.

The chain uses TRBV7-2 and TRBJ2-5; D may be TRBD1 (6 bases). The DNA end is more similar to TRBJ2-7, so the J call may be wrong. Germline V gene sequence: CDR1 SGHTA, CDR2 FQGNSA. This CDR3 is 14 amino acids long. CDR3 loop: CASSLGATSYEQYF. The CDR3 bases are TGTGCCAGCAGCTTGGGGGCTACCTCCTACGAGCAGTACTTC.

The rearrangement links TRBV2 to TRBJ2-7, with TRBD1 identical over 8 bases. Germline loops: CDR1 SNHLY, CDR2 FYNNEI. V was clipped by 8 bases and J by 9 bases; unmatched bases: 15. The CDR3 loop spans 14 amino acids. The CDR3 loop reads CASSREQGESGQYF. CDR3 DNA sequence: TGTGCCAGCTCTAGGGAACAGGGGGAGTCGGGGCAGTACTTC.

The chain links TRBV29-1 to TRBJ1-1; maybe TRBD1 (6 bases). CDR1 SQVTM and CDR2 ANQGSEA come from the germline V gene. The V end was cut by 4 bases, the J end by 5 bases, with 20 bases between. The CDR3 extends over 15 amino acids. CDR3 coding DNA: TGCAGCGTTGCGAGGACGGGACACTGGGGGACTGAAGCTTTCTTT. It specifies CSVARTGHWGTEAFF.

J is TRBJ2-7 and V is TRBV9; 11 bases map to TRBD2. V shed 4 bases, J shed 3 bases, and the junction held 6 bases outside the gene matches. The CDR3 totals 15 residues. Looked up from germline, CDR1 is SGDLS and CDR2 is YYNGEE. The CDR3 DNA is TGTGCCAGCAGCCCAACTAGCGGGGGAATCTACGAGCAGTACTTC. Residues: CASSPTSGGIYEQYF.

This chain connects TRBV6-5 to TRBJ2-7; 10 bases are shared with TRBD1. V gave up 6 bases and J gave up 6 bases; unmatched junction bases: 5. Germline lookup yields CDR1 MNHEY and CDR2 SVGAGI. This CDR3 is 13 amino acids long. CDR3 in amino acids: CASRKTGGAEQYF. The CDR3 coding sequence is TGTGCCAGCAGGAAGACAGGGGGCGCCGAGCAGTACTTC.

Concerning this clone itself: The same CDR3 can be traced to other DNA sequences in this sample. The chain couples TRBV6-5 to TRBJ1-6; the D gene is possibly TRBD1 (5 bases). Germline V lookup: CDR1 MNHEY, CDR2 SVGAGI. The CDR3 covers 13 residues. The V end lost 6 bases, the J end lost 7 bases, and 10 bases lay between the germline ends. For the CDR3, the DNA is TGTGCCAGCAGGCGGGACTCCAATTCACCCCTCCACTTT. Its protein is CASRRDSNSPLHF.